This is a list of T cell receptor beta chains from one sample in a study of blood T cell repertoires in COVID-19. Method: immunoSEQ multiplex PCR; TCRdb's copy keeps in-frame clones and lacks some. The sample includes around 100,000 clones, 90% to 95% of them seen just once. Sequenced: peripheral blood. The receptor set was obtained from a man aged 50-59 years with active COVID-19. Both conserved end residues are part of each CDR3. Each record gives: V gene, J gene, CDR3 protein.

>TRBV5-1|TRBJ1-1
CASSLAGNTEAFF
>TRBV10-3|TRBJ2-7
CAISEPGQTQYF
>TRBV5-1|TRBJ2-3
CASSQTSGNPDTQYF
>TRBV3-1/TRBV3-2|TRBJ1-5
CASSQENSGWPQHF
>TRBV9|TRBJ1-4
CASSVTGVLYEKLFF
>TRBV10-3|TRBJ1-4
CAIGQLLNEKLFF
>TRBV6-5|TRBJ1-5
CASRRDNSNQPQHF
>TRBV3-1/TRBV3-2|TRBJ1-4
CASSRYRGQGNEKLFF
>TRBV4-2|TRBJ2-5
CASSQDLRGGKETQYF
>TRBV15|TRBJ1-3
CATSRDRGSSGNTIYF
>TRBV6-2/TRBV6-3|TRBJ2-7
CASSYSGATLYEQYF
>TRBV6-2/TRBV6-3|TRBJ2-3
CASSLQGYGTDTQYF
>TRBV19|TRBJ1-5
CASSIDTGVRPQHF
>TRBV11-2|TRBJ2-7
CASRFSLREQYF
>TRBV5-1|TRBJ2-1
CASSLVQGLEQFF
>TRBV2|TRBJ2-5
CASSDARLRRETQYF
>TRBV24-1|TRBJ2-3
CATSDRTDDPSTDTQYF
>TRBV5-1|TRBJ2-2
CASSLGEPLANTGELFF
>TRBV3-1/TRBV3-2|TRBJ2-1
CASSQGTTKNNEQFF
>TRBV6-5|TRBJ2-7
CADRAGGLEQYF
>TRBV5-5|TRBJ2-1
CASSLQGLSSYNEQFF
>TRBV6-6|TRBJ2-4
CASTNSGEKNIQYF
>TRBV7-8|TRBJ2-2
CASSLNRLTRSGNTGELFF
>TRBV2|TRBJ1-1
CASRGEAEAFF
>TRBV6-5|TRBJ1-5
CASRPGTDKNQPQHF
>TRBV7-3|TRBJ2-3
CASSQQDPSTDTQYF
>TRBV7-9|TRBJ1-1
CASSWEGGTEAFF
>TRBV29-1|TRBJ2-3
CSGVSGASTDTQYF
>TRBV5-6|TRBJ2-1
CASSFRDRGRTYEQFF
>TRBV5-1|TRBJ2-3
CASSFWTSGADTQYF
>TRBV5-4|TRBJ1-2
CASSPGGGTGLFWGYTF
>TRBV29-1|TRBJ1-2
CSVGPDYGYTF
>TRBV5-6|TRBJ2-1
CASSLGTGAGYHEQFF
>TRBV9|TRBJ1-4
CASSSERGSTNEKLFF
>TRBV5-6|TRBJ2-3
CASSSGTGVDTQYF
>TRBV3-1/TRBV3-2|TRBJ1-6
CASSPQGMASPLHF
>TRBV10-1|TRBJ2-1
CASSEAGTRDNEQFF
>TRBV4-1|TRBJ1-1
CASSQPGQGNTEAFF
>TRBV7-2|TRBJ1-4
CASSLSPTHPKKLFF
>TRBV19|TRBJ2-3
CASSGGLAGPADTQYF
>TRBV3-1/TRBV3-2|TRBJ2-7
CASSQVGARLGAYEQYF
>TRBV21-1|TRBJ2-3
CASEGEREWTDTQYF
>TRBV9|TRBJ2-6
CASSVGAVGANVLTF
>TRBV5-6|TRBJ1-1
CASSLAVGQSNTEAFF
>TRBV5-1|TRBJ1-1
CASSLSLGQGTTEAFF
>TRBV7-8|TRBJ2-3
CASSLAIAATGDTQYF
>TRBV19|TRBJ2-1
CASSPIAGPFDNEQFF
>TRBV6-7|TRBJ2-1
CASILRAGAEGNEQFF
>TRBV18|TRBJ1-5
CASSAKGTANDNQPQHF
>TRBV5-4|TRBJ1-2
CASTRTGAYGYTF
>TRBV7-2|TRBJ2-2
CASSQGGGAPNTGELFF
>TRBV9|TRBJ1-2
CASSVEGNRGYTF
>TRBV7-3|TRBJ1-3
CASRGAGNTIYF
>TRBV6-1|TRBJ1-4
CASSELGETNEKLFF